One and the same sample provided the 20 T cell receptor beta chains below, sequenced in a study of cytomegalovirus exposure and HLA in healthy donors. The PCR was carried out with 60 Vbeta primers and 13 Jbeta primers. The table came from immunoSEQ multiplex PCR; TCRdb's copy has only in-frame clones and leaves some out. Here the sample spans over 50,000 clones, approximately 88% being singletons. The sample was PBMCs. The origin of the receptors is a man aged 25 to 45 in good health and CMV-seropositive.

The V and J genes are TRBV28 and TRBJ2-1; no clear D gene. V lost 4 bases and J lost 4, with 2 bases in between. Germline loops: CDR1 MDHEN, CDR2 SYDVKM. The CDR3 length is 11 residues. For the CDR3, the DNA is TGTGCCAGCAGTTCGTACAATGAGCAGTTCTTC. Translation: CASSSYNEQFF.

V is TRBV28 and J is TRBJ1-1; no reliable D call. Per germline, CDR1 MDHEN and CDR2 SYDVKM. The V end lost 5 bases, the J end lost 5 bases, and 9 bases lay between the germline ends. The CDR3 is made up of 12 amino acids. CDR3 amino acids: CASSRRWTEAFF. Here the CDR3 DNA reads TGTGCCAGCAGTAGGAGGTGGACTGAAGCTTTCTTT.

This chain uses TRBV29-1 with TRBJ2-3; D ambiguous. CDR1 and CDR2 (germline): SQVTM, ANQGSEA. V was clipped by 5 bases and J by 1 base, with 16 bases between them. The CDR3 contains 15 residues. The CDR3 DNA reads TGCAGCGTTCCTCGACTCAGCAGTGGCACAGATACGCAGTATTTT. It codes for CSVPRLSSGTDTQYF.

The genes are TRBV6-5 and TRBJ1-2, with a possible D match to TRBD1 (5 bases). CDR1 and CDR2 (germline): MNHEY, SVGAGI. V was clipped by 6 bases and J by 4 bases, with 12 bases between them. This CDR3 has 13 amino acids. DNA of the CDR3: TGTGCCAGCAGCTCAGGGCTGGGCTATGGCTACACCTTC. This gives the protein CASSSGLGYGYTF.

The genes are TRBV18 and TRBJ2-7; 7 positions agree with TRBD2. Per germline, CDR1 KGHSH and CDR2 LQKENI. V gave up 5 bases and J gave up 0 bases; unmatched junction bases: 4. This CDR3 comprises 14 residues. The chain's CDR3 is CASSSRTSSYEQYF. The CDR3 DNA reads TGTGCCAGCTCATCTCGGACTAGCTCCTACGAGCAGTACTTC.

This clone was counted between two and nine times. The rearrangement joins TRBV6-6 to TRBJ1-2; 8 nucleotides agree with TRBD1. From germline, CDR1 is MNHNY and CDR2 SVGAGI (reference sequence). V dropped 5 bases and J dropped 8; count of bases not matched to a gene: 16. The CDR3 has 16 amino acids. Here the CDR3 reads CASSKPEPGQVRGYTF. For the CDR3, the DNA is TGTGCCAGCAGTAAACCCGAACCGGGACAGGTGCGGGGCTACACCTTC.

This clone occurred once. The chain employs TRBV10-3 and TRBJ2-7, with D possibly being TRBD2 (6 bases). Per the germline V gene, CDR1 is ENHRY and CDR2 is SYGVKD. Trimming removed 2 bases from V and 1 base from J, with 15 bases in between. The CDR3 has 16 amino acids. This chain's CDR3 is CAISETGDGRSYEQYF. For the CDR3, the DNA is TGTGCCATCAGTGAGACGGGGGACGGCCGTTCCTACGAGCAGTACTTC.

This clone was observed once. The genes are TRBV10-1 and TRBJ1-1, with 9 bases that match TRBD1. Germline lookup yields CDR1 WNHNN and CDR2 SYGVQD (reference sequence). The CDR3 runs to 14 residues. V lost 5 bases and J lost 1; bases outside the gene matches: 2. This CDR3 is CASSRDRENTEAFF. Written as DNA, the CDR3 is TGCGCCAGCAGTCGGGACAGGGAGAACACTGAAGCTTTCTTT.

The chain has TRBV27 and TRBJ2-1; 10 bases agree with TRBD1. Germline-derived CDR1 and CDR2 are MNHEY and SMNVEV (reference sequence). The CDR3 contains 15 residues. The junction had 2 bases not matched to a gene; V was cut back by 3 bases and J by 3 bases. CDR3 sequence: CASSFRTGGYNEQFF. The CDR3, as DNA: TGTGCCAGCAGTTTTCGGACAGGGGGCTACAATGAGCAGTTCTTC.

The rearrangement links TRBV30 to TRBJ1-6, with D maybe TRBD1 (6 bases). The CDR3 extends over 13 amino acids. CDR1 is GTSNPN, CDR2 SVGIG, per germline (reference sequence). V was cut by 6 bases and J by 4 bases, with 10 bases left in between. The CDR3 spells CACTRGYNSPLHF. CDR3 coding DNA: TGTGCCTGCACCAGGGGATATAATTCACCCCTCCACTTT.

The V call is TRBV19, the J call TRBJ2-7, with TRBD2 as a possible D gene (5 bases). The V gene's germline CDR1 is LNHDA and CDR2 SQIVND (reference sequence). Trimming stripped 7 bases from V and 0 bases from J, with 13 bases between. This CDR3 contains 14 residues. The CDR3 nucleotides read TGTGCCAGTACCTCGGTAGGGAGCTCCTACGAGCAGTACTTC. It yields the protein CASTSVGSSYEQYF.

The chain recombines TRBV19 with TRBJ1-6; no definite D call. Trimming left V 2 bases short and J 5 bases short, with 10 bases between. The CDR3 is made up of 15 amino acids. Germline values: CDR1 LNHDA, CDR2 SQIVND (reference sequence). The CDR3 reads CASSIQKRDNSPLHF. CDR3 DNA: TGTGCCAGTAGTATACAAAAACGGGATAATTCACCCCTCCACTTT.

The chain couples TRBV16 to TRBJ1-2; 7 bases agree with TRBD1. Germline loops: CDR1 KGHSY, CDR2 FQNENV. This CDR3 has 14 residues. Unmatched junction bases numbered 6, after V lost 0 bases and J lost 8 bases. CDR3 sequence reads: CASSQSGTVNGYTF. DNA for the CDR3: TGTGCCAGCAGCCAATCGGGGACAGTGAACGGCTACACCTTC.

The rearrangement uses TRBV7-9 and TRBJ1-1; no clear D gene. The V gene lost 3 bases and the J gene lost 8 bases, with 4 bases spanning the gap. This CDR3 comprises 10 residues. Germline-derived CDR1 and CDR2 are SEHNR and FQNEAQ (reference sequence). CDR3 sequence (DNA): TGTGCCAGCAGCTTCGGGGAAGCTTTCTTT. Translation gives CASSFGEAFF.

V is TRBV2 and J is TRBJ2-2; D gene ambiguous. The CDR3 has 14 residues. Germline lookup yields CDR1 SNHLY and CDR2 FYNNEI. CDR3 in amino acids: CASVEQLVTGELFF. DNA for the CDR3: TGTGCTTCAGTGGAACAGCTGGTTACCGGGGAGCTGTTTTTT.

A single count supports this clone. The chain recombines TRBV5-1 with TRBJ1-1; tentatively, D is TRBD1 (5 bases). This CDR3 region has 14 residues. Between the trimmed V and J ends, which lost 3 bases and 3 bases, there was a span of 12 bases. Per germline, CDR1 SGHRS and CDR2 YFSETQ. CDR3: CASSSSGGDTEAFF. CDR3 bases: TGCGCCAGCAGCTCCTCCGGGGGAGACACTGAAGCTTTCTTT.

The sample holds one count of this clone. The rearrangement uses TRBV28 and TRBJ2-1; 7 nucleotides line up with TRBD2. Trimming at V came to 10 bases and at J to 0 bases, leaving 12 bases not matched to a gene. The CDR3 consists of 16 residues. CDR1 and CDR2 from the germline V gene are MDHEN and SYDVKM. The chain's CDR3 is CATFTGGGVSYNEQFF. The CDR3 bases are TGTGCCACCTTTACGGGAGGCGGGGTCTCCTACAATGAGCAGTTCTTC.

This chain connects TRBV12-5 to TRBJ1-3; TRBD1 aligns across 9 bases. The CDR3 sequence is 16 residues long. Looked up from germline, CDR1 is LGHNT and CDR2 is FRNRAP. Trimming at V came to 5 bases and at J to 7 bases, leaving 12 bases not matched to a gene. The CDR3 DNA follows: TGTGCTAGTGGTATGACCGGGACAGGGATTGTTAACACCATATATTTT. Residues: CASGMTGTGIVNTIYF.

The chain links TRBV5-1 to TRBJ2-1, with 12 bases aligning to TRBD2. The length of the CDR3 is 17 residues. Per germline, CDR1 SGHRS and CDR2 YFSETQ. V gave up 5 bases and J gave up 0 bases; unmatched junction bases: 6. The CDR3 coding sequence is TGCGCCAGCAGGAGACTAGCGGGAGTAAGCTCCTACAATGAGCAGTTCTTC. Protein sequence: CASRRLAGVSSYNEQFF.

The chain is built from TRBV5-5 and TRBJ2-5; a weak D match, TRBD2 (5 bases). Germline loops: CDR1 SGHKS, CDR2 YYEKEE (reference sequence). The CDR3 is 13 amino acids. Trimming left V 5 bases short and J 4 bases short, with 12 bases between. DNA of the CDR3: TGTGCCAGCAGTCTGACCCGGGGAGAGACCCAGTACTTC. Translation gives CASSLTRGETQYF. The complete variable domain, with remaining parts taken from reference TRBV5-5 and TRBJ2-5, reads DAGVTQSPTHLIKTRGQQVTLRCSPISGHKSVSWYQQVLGQGPQFIFQYYEKEERGRGNFPDRFSARQFPNYSSELNVNALLLGDSALYLCASSLTRGETQYFGPGTRLLVL.